What follows is one TCR beta chain and its context. As yet, its antigen is unknown. TCRdb's copy holds only in-frame clones and misses some; the assay was immunoSEQ multiplex PCR. The profile covers about 160,000 clones, with around 90% appearing a single time and 4.4% taken by the ten largest. This entry comes from a study of T cell responses to AZD1222 COVID-19 vaccine. Findings of the study overall: Spike as a whole was targeted by vaccine-associated CD4 TCRs, dominant at 160-218 and 743-854.

The CDR3 has 14 amino acids. Germline V CDR1 and CDR2: WSHSY, SAAADI. V was trimmed by 6 bases and J by 0 bases, leaving 9 bases between them. This receptor was taken from an adult in good health. This sample comprised peripheral blood, obtained on day 0 of MenACWY control vaccination. The chain employs TRBV10-2 and TRBJ1-5, with unresolved D. CDR3 sequence: CASSFGNSNQPQHF. DNA for the CDR3: TGCGCCAGCAGCTTCGGGAATAGCAATCAGCCCCAGCATTTT.